The source of this TCR beta chain is a study of identical twins. The ends were cut back, 0 bases at V and 2 bases at J, with 8 bases in the middle. This CDR3 is built from 14 residues. Germline CDR1 MNHEY, CDR2 SMNVEV (reference sequence). This clonotype has just a few counts. Antigen: not known. Study-level points and caveats: Monozygotic twin pairs showed more out-of-frame TCR alpha sharing than models estimated. Donors were not followed over many years; analysis was cross-sectional.

TCRdb analysed the 5' RACE reads with MiXCR anew, one entry per CDR3 protein. The repertoire includes 500,000 to 650,000 distinct CDR3 sequences, under 8.5% of them detected once, and approximately 1.5% sits in the top ten. The same specimen was also included in a second study, on yellow fever vaccine responses in identical twins.

The sequence derives from a woman aged 18-30 years in good health. Sequenced: PBMCs. The chain joins TRBV27 to TRBJ2-7; a weak D match, TRBD2 (5 bases). CDR3 coding DNA: TGTGCCAGCAGTTTATCCTGGGGAGCCTACGAGCAGTACTTC. As protein: CASSLSWGAYEQYF.